The source of this T cell receptor (beta chain) is a study of cytomegalovirus exposure and HLA in healthy donors (TCRdb year 2017). Context from the whole study: An earlier analysis of 587 of the donors reported 276 Gb of sequence data and 117 million unique TCR beta sequences obtained from roughly 170 million T cells. Roughly 5 DR-DQ haplotypes were handled as single units for association and clustering because linkage in the cohort was strong. Using immunosequencing, the study profiled T cell repertoires from around 670 subjects and related those repertoires to cytomegalovirus serostatus. The study aimed to test whether signatures of past pathogen exposure could be identified by cataloging public T cell receptors. The number of typed donors differed by locus: about 629-630 for A, B, C, DRB1 and DQB1; some 540 for DQA1; some 590 for DPA1; and 400 to 480 for DPB1. Across approximately 400 genotyped donors of the cohort, an average of about 240,000 unique TCR beta nucleotide sequences per donor were sequenced, and 15% to 20% of those sequences were non-productive. All discovery cohort repertoires had been generated using a single sequencing platform. To study patterns of TCR occurrence, a later analysis re-analyzed previously published TCR beta repertoires from around 700 donors and added high-resolution HLA genotyping. The study combined high-throughput TCR immunosequencing, statistical association of individual TCRs with disease status, and machine learning to predict cytomegalovirus infection status. Of the approximately 400 genotyped donors, over 65% fell in the genetic ancestry cluster associated with self-reported Caucasian donors. Donor age, sex, ethnicity and CMV serostatus were compiled together with the repertoire data. A later genetic analysis used genome-wide SNP genotypes for about 65% of the 666 donors, treating that subset as a discovery cohort. In an earlier analysis of 587 of the donors, high-throughput TCR beta sequencing was used to judge whether each TCR beta V gene segment behaved as functional or pseudogenic. Both class I and class II loci were covered by HLA typing, at four-digit resolution. Besides the first cohort of approximately 670 subjects, a separate validation cohort made up of 95 to 150 different subjects was used. The later analysis used no new phenotypic data to find candidate immune exposures, relying instead on TCR beta sequences and their occurrence across donors. An early release covering roughly 600 HLA-typed donors comprised 250 to 350 gigabases of sequencing data and around 85 million unique TCR sequences. Study-level results and caveats: In both the original and validation cohorts, the classifier was reported to diagnose cytomegalovirus status with high specificity and sensitivity. A further reported finding was that TCR beta sequences accurately predicted the HLA-A and HLA-B alleles for most subjects in the first cohort. In a later genetic analysis, fewer N-insertions in productive TCRs were reported among donors in an Asian-associated ancestry cluster than the roughly 670-donor mean. A later analysis associated 15,000 or so TCR beta sequences with specific HLA alleles at a false discovery rate of 0.05. According to a later analysis, most CMV-associated TCR beta chains appeared to be HLA-restricted, and the HLA associations seemed to be driven largely by CMV exposure. A later analysis reported that several top co-occurrence clusters appeared linked to parvovirus B19, influenza, CMV and Epstein-Barr virus. Only TCR beta chains were sequenced in this cohort, and the absence of alpha or paired-chain data limited detectable features. Sequencing depth was assumed to be roughly uniform across donors in the presence/absence analyses, though that assumption may not hold. Some IMGT-functional V segments, including TRBV6-2 and TRBV6-3, could not be distinguished by the 87-base-pair reads and were therefore excluded. In an earlier analysis of about 540 of the donors, most TCR beta V segments were observed in productive rearrangements about 90% or about 30% of the time, broadly matching IMGT annotations. In vitro tests confirmed that three of the cytomegalovirus-associated TCR beta chains recognize cytomegalovirus antigens. In the study, 150 to 200 TCR beta chains were listed as associated with cytomegalovirus. While some public TCRs were present in many individuals, most TCR sequences turned up only very rarely across donors. It was suggested by the authors that the approach could potentially be generalized to other disease states and immunological phenotypes. Compared with equally common non-associated chains, HLA-associated TCR beta chains in a later analysis were more clonally expanded and had lower generation probabilities. The earlier analysis of approximately 540 of the donors excluded approximately 17 rarely observed V segments, including chromosome 9 orphons, because counts were too low. A group of highly shared sequence variants was considered likely to be a technical artifact of the sequencing pipeline. In a later analysis, the rate of TCR association differed among HLA loci, with DRB1 alleles having the most associated TCRs and HLA-C alleles having the fewest. When HLA alleles, especially DR and DQ, strongly co-occurred, TCR associations were difficult to assign to individual alleles. Linkage disequilibrium might explain the correlated functional status among segregating V segments, but an unknown experimental factor could not be ruled out. HLA typing was unavailable for some donors at each locus, so association tests used only the typed subset. For the cohort, immune exposure information was limited to CMV serostatus. A later genetic analysis associated a missense DCLRE1C variant with V-gene and J-gene trimming of TCR beta chains, and an independent cohort replicated the association.

The library was produced with the immunoSEQ multiplex PCR assay. A mixture of 60 forward primers for TCR Vbeta segments and 13 reverse primers for TCR Jbeta segments was used in the multiplex PCR. A multiplex PCR assay on genomic DNA amplified the CDR3 region of rearranged TCR beta genes. On the Illumina HiSeq System, the amplified TCR beta libraries were sequenced as 87-base-pair reads. As for the original processing: A later analysis tallied roughly 78 million unique TCR beta chains across the 640 or so repertoires, and about 12 million of those chains were shared by two or more donors. A nearest-neighbor algorithm error-corrected the raw reads and collapsed the reads into unique sequences, merging closely related sequences to remove PCR and sequencing errors. To assign V, D and J gene segments, CDR3 sequences were aligned to IMGT reference sequences. For a sequence to be retained, at least a six-nucleotide match to both a V gene segment and a J gene segment was required. Rearrangements were classified as productive when the CDR3 lacked stop codons and remained in frame with V and J, and all other rearrangements were classified as non-productive. CDR3 was defined according to IMGT convention as the region running from the second conserved V-encoded cysteine to the conserved J-encoded phenylalanine. Sequences without an unambiguous match to a single V gene segment were excluded from the earlier analysis of a few hundred of the donors. An earlier analysis of 587 of the donors classified V segments as functional when productive rearrangements were above 56.7% and as segregating when the standard deviation between donors was above 5%. To diagnose cytomegalovirus status from the catalog of TCR beta chain sequences, a statistical classification framework was built. In a later analysis, V and J genes were assigned by comparing TCR nucleotide sequences against IMGT/GENE-DB human TR gene sequences. A later analysis assigned CDR3 sequences and most-parsimonious VDJ recombination scenarios with the TCRdist pipeline. In a later analysis, every TCR beta chain was defined by the combination of its CDR3 amino acid sequence and its V-gene family, and reads without a unique V-gene family were dropped. In a later analysis, a few hundred highly shared, low-generation-probability nucleotide sequences were removed to address suspected cross-contamination and a sequencing artifact. In a later analysis, a clonal expansion index was calculated for each public chain from normalized within-repertoire ranks of inferred template counts. A later analysis computed generation probabilities with a VDJ recombination model fitted to out-of-frame rearrangements, and checked the results against IGoR. In a later analysis, TCR-TCR, TCR-HLA and TCR-CMV co-occurrence was scored with hypergeometric tests, and a repertoire-size bias correction was applied to TCR pairs. A later analysis estimated false discovery rates by permuting HLA or CMV assignments 20 times. A later analysis grouped co-occurring TCRs with DBSCAN, adding TCRdist sequence similarity when clustering within HLA-allele-positive subsets. For co-occurrence clustering, repertoires with fewer than 30,000 or more than 120,000 public chains were excluded, along with 5 or 6 repertoires with anomalous nucleotide sharing. Sourced from immuneACCESS, this table was stored by TCRdb with only in-frame sequences that have V and J called. A share of the clones is absent; for the studies checked, an unresolved V gene accounts for under half, and the remainder has no known explanation. For V, J and clone size, that table is used; D and trimming come from the DNA. Here the sample has over 110,000 clones; 75% to 80% occur a single time. The top ten hold 5% to 7.5% of the sample.

The cohort was made up of under 800 healthy bone marrow donors. At the time of sampling, every cohort member was nominally healthy, though immune exposures that went unrecorded were likely present. The donor tested CMV seropositive, placing the donor among the approximately 290 seropositive members of the cohort. Every donor gave a peripheral blood sample, and the peripheral blood mononuclear cells from that sample were used for TCR beta sequencing. The Qiagen DNeasy Blood Extraction Kit was used to extract genomic DNA from the blood cell samples. The germline V gene supplies CDR1 SQVTM and CDR2 ANQGSEA. Ends trimmed: V by 4 bases, J by 4 bases; bases unmatched to a gene: 6. Taken from cysteine to phenylalanine, the CDR3 has 15 residues. This entry keeps only the CDR3 DNA: 45 bases, framed from base 1. To note about this clone: No cognate antigen has been identified for it. Per-base quality was not reported, and no clone a single base away is much larger than it.

The specimen was PBMCs. The source is a woman between 40 and 55 years old in good health and CMV-seropositive. The chain employs TRBV29-1 and TRBJ2-2, and 10 bases in between align with TRBD1. CDR3 protein: CSVAGTGASTGELFF. The DNA sequence is TGCAGCGTTGCCGGGACAGGGGCCAGCACCGGGGAGCTGTTTTTT.